Below are 18 T cell receptor beta chains sequenced from a single sample in a study of T cells in localized non-small cell lung cancer. Libraries were prepared by immunoSEQ multiplex PCR; TCRdb keeps only in-frame clonotypes and omits some of them. The profile shows about 78,000 clones, roughly 86% of them singletons. The sequencing used peripheral blood, collected before any cancer treatment. The receptor set was obtained from a man between 40 and 69 years old with stage I lung adenocarcinoma.

The table lists this clone with a count of one. V is TRBV27 and J is TRBJ1-1; D is uncertain. Germline CDR1 reads MNHEY; CDR2 reads SMNVEV (reference sequence). V was trimmed by 2 bases and J by 4 bases, leaving 14 bases between them. The CDR3 runs to 15 residues. CDR3 protein: CASSLRSRFVTEAFF. The CDR3 DNA reads as TGTGCCAGCAGTTTAAGATCCAGGTTTGTCACTGAAGCTTTCTTT.

The chain recombines TRBV7-2 with TRBJ2-7; the D is unclear. CDR1 SGHTA and CDR2 FQGNSA come from the germline V gene. V lost 5 bases and J 0 bases, leaving 14 bases between the germline ends. The CDR3 spans 15 residues. CDR3 sequence: CASSPQHRNSYEQYF. The DNA of the CDR3 is TGTGCCAGCAGCCCGCAACATAGGAACTCCTACGAGCAGTACTTC.

This clone was picked up one time. This chain joins TRBV7-9 and TRBJ1-1; D possibly corresponds to TRBD1 (5 bases). CDR3 size: 16 residues. The germline V and J ends were trimmed by 0 bases and 0 bases, with 11 bases remaining between them. Germline CDR1 is SEHNR and CDR2 is FQNEAQ (reference sequence). The CDR3 here is CASSLAQGNLNTEAFF. DNA of the CDR3: TGTGCCAGCAGCTTAGCGCAGGGAAATTTGAACACTGAAGCTTTCTTT.

The V and J genes are TRBV5-5 and TRBJ1-5; a possible D gene is TRBD1 (6 bases). The CDR3 has 14 residues. In germline, CDR1 is SGHKS, CDR2 YYEKEE (reference sequence). Deletions cut 5 bases from V and 5 bases from J, with 14 bases between. This chain's CDR3 is CASSTRGFDQPQHF. The CDR3 DNA reads as TGTGCCAGCAGTACAAGGGGGTTTGATCAGCCCCAGCATTTT.

The V and J genes are TRBV7-2 and TRBJ1-1, with D uncertain. CDR1 is SGHTA and CDR2 is FQGNSA in the germline V gene. The CDR3 runs to 15 residues. V gave up 2 bases and J gave up 0 bases, with 10 bases separating them. CDR3 bases: TGTGCCAGCAGCTTAAATCGGCAGCTGAACACTGAAGCTTTCTTT. Translating gives CASSLNRQLNTEAFF.

J is TRBJ2-3 and V is TRBV18, with 7 nucleotides matching TRBD2. J was trimmed by 2 bases and V by 3 bases; bases with no gene match: 8. Germline V gene sequence: CDR1 KGHSH, CDR2 LQKENI. The CDR3 extends over 16 amino acids. The CDR3 DNA reads TGTGCCAGCTCACCCCCGACTAGCTTACTCACAGATACGCAGTATTTT. Its translation is CASSPPTSLLTDTQYF.

V usage is TRBV2 and J usage is TRBJ1-5; weak D call: TRBD1 (5 bases). Germline values: CDR1 SNHLY, CDR2 FYNNEI. CDR3 length: 14 amino acids. V shed 1 base and J shed 6 bases, with 10 bases lying between them. CDR3 amino acids: CASSEGQGAQPQHF. In DNA, the CDR3 is TGTGCCAGCAGTGAAGGCCAGGGTGCTCAGCCCCAGCATTTT.

This clone was seen a handful of times. V and J are TRBV9 and TRBJ2-1; 10 nucleotides match TRBD2. V lost 3 bases, J lost 8 bases, and 11 bases stayed unmatched. CDR3 size: 16 residues. Germline V CDR1 and CDR2: SGDLS, YYNGEE. This chain's CDR3 is CASSAPGTSDDDEQFF. The DNA of the CDR3 is TGTGCCAGCAGCGCCCCCGGGACTAGCGATGATGATGAGCAGTTCTTC.

This chain links TRBV9 with TRBJ2-5, with 7 bases that match TRBD1. Germline loops: CDR1 SGDLS, CDR2 YYNGEE. The CDR3 totals 14 residues. Trimming at V came to 4 bases and at J to 1 base, leaving 4 bases not matched to a gene. The CDR3 region is CASSPGGSQETQYF. Here the CDR3 DNA reads TGTGCCAGCAGCCCAGGGGGTTCCCAAGAGACCCAGTACTTC.

This clone was counted once. The chain links TRBV19 to TRBJ2-5; D call uncertain. Germline lookup yields CDR1 LNHDA and CDR2 SQIVND (reference sequence). V lost 5 bases and J 5 bases, leaving 6 bases between the germline ends. The CDR3 runs 11 residues. The CDR3 region is CASSARETQYF. In DNA, the CDR3 is TGTGCCAGTAGTGCCCGGGAGACCCAGTACTTC.

The V gene is TRBV30, the J gene TRBJ1-6, with D possibly being TRBD1 (6 bases). Trimming shortened V by 1 base and J by 2 bases, and 21 bases separated the two germline ends. Germline lookup yields CDR1 GTSNPN and CDR2 SVGIG (reference sequence). The CDR3 runs to 19 residues. CDR3 region: CAWSEIRTAKGPYNSPLHF. DNA for the CDR3: TGTGCCTGGAGTGAAATTAGGACAGCGAAGGGCCCCTATAATTCACCCCTCCACTTT.

This clone has a handful of counts. The chain combines TRBV6-6 with TRBJ1-1; D unclear. Trimming took 5 bases from V and 4 from J, leaving 11 bases between them. This CDR3 spans 13 amino acids. CDR1 and CDR2 (germline): MNHNY, SVGAGI (reference sequence). The CDR3 protein is CASSPGLSTEAFF. The CDR3 nucleotides read TGTGCCAGCAGTCCCGGGCTGAGCACTGAAGCTTTCTTT.

Only a few counts were recorded for this clone. The CDR3 is CSASPNTEAFF. The CDR3 coding sequence is TGCAGTGCTAGCCCGAACACTGAAGCTTTCTTT. V gene TRBV20-1 combines with J gene TRBJ1-1, with D hard to call. The germline gives CDR1 DFQATT, CDR2 SNEGSKA (reference sequence). This CDR3 has 11 residues. The V end was cut by 3 bases, the J end by 1 base, with 3 bases between.

V usage is TRBV7-9 and J usage is TRBJ1-2; no clear D gene. CDR1 and CDR2 from the germline V gene are SEHNR and FQNEAQ (reference sequence). Between the trimmed V and J ends, which lost 5 bases and 7 bases, there was a span of 11 bases. The CDR3 extends over 12 amino acids. The DNA of the CDR3 is TGTGCCAGCAGCAGGATCTTGGGTGGCTACACCTTC. Translated, it gives CASSRILGGYTF.

The CDR3 loop is CASSHEAGGNYEQYF. CDR3 sequence (DNA): TGCGCCAGCAGTCACGAGGCGGGGGGAAACTACGAGCAGTACTTC. J is TRBJ2-7 and V is TRBV4-3; 8 bases align to TRBD2. The germline gives CDR1 LGHNA, CDR2 YSLEER. This CDR3 spans 15 amino acids. V shed 6 bases, J shed 3 bases, and the junction held 10 bases outside the gene matches.

This sequence joins TRBV4-3 and TRBJ1-3; 7 nucleotides agree with TRBD1. The CDR3 sequence is 17 residues long. The V segment lost 0 bases and the J segment 0 bases; nucleotides outside the gene matches: 5. The germline V gene has CDR1 LGHNA and CDR2 YSLEER. The CDR3 sequence is CASSQEGGRSSGNTIYF. In DNA, the CDR3 is TGCGCCAGCAGCCAAGAAGGGGGCCGGAGCTCTGGAAACACCATATATTTT.

This sequence joins TRBV2 and TRBJ1-4; no reliable D call. The CDR3 is 14 residues long. Between the trimmed V and J ends, which lost 8 bases and 4 bases, there was a span of 14 bases. Germline-derived CDR1 and CDR2 are SNHLY and FYNNEI. Here the CDR3 reads CASQVGGFNEKLFF. Here the CDR3 DNA reads TGTGCCAGCCAGGTGGGAGGATTTAATGAAAAACTGTTTTTT.

The rearrangement links TRBV7-6 to TRBJ2-5; D may be TRBD1 or TRBD2 (5 bases each). Trimming took 0 bases from V and 1 from J, leaving 9 bases between them. Germline V gives CDR1 SGHVS, CDR2 FNYEAQ. The CDR3 runs to 15 residues. The CDR3 spells CASSLAGPPQETQYF. Here the CDR3 DNA reads TGTGCCAGCAGCTTAGCGGGACCACCCCAAGAGACCCAGTACTTC.